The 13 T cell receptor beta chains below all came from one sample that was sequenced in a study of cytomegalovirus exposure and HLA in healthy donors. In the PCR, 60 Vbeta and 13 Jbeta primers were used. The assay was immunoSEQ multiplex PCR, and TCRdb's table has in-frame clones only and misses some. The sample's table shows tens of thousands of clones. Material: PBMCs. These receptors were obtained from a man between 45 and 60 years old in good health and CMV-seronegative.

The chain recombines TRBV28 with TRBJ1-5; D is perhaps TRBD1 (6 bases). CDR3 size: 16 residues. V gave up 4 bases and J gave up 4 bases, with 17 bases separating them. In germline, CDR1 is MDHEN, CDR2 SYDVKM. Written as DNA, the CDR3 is TGTGCCAGCAGTTCTTTGACGGGGAGGGGGAATCAGCCCCAGCATTTT. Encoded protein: CASSSLTGRGNQPQHF.

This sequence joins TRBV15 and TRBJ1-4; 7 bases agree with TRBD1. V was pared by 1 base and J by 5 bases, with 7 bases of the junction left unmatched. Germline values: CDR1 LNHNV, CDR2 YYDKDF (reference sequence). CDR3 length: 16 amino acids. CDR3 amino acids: CATSRVNARGNEKLFF. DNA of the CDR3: TGTGCCACCAGCAGAGTTAATGCCAGGGGGAATGAAAAACTGTTTTTT.

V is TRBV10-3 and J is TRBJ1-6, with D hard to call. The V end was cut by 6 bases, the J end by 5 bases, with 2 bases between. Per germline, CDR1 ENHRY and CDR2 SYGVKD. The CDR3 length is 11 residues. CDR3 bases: TGTGCCATCAGCGATAATTCACCCCTCCACTTT. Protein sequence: CAISDNSPLHF.

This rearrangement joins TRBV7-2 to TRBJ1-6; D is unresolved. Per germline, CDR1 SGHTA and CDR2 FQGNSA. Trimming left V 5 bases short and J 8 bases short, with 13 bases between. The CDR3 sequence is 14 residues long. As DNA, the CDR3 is TGTGCCAGCAGCCCGGACGGGAGTTATTCACCCCTCCACTTT. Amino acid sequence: CASSPDGSYSPLHF.

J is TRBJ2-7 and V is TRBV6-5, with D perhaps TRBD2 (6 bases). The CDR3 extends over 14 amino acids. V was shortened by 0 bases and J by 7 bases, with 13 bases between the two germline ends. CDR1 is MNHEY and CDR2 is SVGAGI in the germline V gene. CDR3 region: CASSYSTEGREQYF. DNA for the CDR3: TGTGCCAGCAGTTACTCTACGGAGGGGAGGGAGCAGTACTTC.

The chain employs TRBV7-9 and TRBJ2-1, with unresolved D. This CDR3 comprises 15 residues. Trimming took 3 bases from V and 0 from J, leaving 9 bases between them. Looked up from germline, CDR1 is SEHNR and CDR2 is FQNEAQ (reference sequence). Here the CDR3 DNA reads TGTGCCAGCAGCTTGGTGATGAGCTCCTACAATGAGCAGTTCTTC. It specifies CASSLVMSSYNEQFF.

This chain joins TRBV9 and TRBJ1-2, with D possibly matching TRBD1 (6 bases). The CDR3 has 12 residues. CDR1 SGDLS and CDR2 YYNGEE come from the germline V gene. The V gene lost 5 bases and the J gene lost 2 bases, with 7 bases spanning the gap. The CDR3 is CASRTGNYGYTF. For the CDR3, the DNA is TGTGCCAGCAGGACAGGAAACTATGGCTACACCTTC. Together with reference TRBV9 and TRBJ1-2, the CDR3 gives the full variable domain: DSGVTQTPKHLITATGQRVTLRCSPRSGDLSVYWYQQSLDQGLQFLIQYYNGEERAKGNILERFSAQQFPDLHSELNLSSLELGDSALYFCASRTGNYGYTFGSGTRLTVV.

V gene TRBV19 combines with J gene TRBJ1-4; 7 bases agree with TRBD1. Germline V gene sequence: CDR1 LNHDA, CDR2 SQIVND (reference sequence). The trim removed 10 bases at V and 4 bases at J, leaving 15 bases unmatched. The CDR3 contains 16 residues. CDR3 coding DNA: TGTGCCACTACTTCGGGGCGGGACAGAGGTAATGAAAAACTGTTTTTT. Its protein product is CATTSGRDRGNEKLFF.

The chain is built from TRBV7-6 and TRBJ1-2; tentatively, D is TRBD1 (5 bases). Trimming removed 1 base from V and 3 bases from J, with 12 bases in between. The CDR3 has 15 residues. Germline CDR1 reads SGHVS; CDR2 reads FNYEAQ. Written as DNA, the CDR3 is TGTGCCAGCAGCTTAGTTTCCGGGGGTTACTATGGCTACACCTTC. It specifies CASSLVSGGYYGYTF.

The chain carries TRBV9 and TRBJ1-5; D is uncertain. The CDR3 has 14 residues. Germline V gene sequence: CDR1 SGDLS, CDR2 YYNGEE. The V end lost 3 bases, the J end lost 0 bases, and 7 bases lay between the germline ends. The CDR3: CASSGAYSNQPQHF. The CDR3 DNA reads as TGTGCCAGCAGCGGGGCATATAGCAATCAGCCCCAGCATTTT. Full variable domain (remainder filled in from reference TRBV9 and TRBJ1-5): DSGVTQTPKHLITATGQRVTLRCSPRSGDLSVYWYQQSLDQGLQFLIQYYNGEERAKGNILERFSAQQFPDLHSELNLSSLELGDSALYFCASSGAYSNQPQHFGDGTRLSIL.

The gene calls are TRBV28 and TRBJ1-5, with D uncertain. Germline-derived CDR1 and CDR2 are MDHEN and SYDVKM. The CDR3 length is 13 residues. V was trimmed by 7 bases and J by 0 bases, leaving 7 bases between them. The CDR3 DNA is TGTGCCAGCAAAGCCTATAGCAATCAGCCCCAGCATTTT. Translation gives CASKAYSNQPQHF.

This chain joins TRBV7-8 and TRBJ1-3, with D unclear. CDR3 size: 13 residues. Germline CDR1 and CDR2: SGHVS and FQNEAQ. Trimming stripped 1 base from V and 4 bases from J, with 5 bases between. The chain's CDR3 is CASSLVGGNTIYF. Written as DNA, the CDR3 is TGTGCCAGCAGCTTAGTCGGGGGAAACACCATATATTTT.

CDR3 in amino acids: CASSLSGWGTDTQYF. The CDR3 nucleotides read TGCGCCAGCAGCCTTAGCGGGTGGGGCACAGATACGCAGTATTTT. The chain joins TRBV5-1 to TRBJ2-3; TRBD2 aligns across 7 bases. The CDR3 spans 15 residues. Trimming cost V 4 bases and J 1 base; bases outside gene matches: 6. In germline, CDR1 is SGHRS, CDR2 YFSETQ.